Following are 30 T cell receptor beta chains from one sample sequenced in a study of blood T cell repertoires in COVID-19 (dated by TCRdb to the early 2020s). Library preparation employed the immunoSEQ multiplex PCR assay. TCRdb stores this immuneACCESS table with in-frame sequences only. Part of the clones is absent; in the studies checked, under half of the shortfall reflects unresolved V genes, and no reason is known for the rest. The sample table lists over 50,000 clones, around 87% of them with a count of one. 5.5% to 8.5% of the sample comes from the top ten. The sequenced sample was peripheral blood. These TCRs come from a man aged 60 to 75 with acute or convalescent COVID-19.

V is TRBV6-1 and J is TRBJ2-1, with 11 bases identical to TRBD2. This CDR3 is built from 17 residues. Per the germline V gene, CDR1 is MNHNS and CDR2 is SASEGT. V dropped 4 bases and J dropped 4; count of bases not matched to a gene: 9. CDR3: CASSVSVAGGVYNEQFF. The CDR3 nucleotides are TGTGCCAGCAGTGTGTCGGTAGCGGGGGGGGTATACAATGAGCAGTTCTTC.

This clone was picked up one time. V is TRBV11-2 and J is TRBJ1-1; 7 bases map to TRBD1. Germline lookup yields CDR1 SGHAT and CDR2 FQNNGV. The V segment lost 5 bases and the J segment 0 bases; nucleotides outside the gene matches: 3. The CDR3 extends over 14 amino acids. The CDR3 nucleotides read TGTGCCAGCAGCCAACAGGGGATGAACACTGAAGCTTTCTTT. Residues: CASSQQGMNTEAFF.

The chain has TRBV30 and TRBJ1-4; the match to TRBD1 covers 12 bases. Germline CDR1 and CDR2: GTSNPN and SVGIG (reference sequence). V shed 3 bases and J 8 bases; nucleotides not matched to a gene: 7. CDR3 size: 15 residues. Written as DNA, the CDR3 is TGTGCCTGGAGCTCGGGACAGGGGGCGTACGAAAAACTGTTTTTT. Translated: CAWSSGQGAYEKLFF. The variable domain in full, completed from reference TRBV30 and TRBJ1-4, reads SQTIHQWPATLVQPVGSPLSLECTVEGTSNPNLYWYRQAAGRGLQLLFYSVGIGQISSEVPQNLSASRPQDRQFILSSKKLLLSDSGFYLCAWSSGQGAYEKLFFGSGTQLSVL.

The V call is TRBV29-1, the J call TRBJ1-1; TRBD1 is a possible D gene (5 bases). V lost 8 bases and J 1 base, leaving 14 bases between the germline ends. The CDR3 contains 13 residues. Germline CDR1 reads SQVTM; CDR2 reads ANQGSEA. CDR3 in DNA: TGCAGCCCATACGACAGAGCGAACACTGAAGCTTTCTTT. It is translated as CSPYDRANTEAFF.

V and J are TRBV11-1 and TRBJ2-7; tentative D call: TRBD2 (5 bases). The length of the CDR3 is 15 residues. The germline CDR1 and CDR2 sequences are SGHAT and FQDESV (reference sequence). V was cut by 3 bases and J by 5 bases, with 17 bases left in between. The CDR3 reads CASSFGETPLHEQYF. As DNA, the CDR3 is TGTGCCAGCAGCTTCGGGGAGACCCCTCTCCACGAGCAGTACTTC. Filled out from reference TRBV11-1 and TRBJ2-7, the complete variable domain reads EAEVAQSPRYKITEKSQAVAFWCDPISGHATLYWYRQILGQGPELLVQFQDESVVDDSQLPKDRFSAERLKGVDSTLKIQPAELGDSAMYLCASSFGETPLHEQYFGPGTRLTVT.

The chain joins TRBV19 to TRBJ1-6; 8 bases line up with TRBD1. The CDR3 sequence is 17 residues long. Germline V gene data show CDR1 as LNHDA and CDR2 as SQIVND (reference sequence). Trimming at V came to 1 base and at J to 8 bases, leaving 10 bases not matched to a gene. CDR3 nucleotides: TGTGCCAGTAGTATAGGAACCTGGACAGGGCCGGATTCACCCCTCCACTTT. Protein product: CASSIGTWTGPDSPLHF. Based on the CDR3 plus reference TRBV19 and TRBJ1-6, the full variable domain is DGGITQSPKYLFRKEGQNVTLSCEQNLNHDAMYWYRQDPGQGLRLIYYSQIVNDFQKGDIAEGYSVSREKKESFPLTVTSAQKNPTAFYLCASSIGTWTGPDSPLHFGNGTRLTVT.

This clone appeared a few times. This CDR3 reads CASSQLGVNTEAFF. The CDR3 DNA sequence: TGCGCCAGCAGTCAATTAGGGGTGAACACTGAAGCTTTCTTT. The V gene is TRBV10-2, the J gene TRBJ1-1; possibly TRBD1 for D (5 bases). Germline-derived CDR1 and CDR2 are WSHSY and SAAADI. The CDR3 is 14 amino acids. Trimming took 5 bases from V and 0 from J, leaving 10 bases between them.

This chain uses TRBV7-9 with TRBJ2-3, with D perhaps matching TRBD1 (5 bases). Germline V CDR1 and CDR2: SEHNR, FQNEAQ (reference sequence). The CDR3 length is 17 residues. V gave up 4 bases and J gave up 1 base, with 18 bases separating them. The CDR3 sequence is CASSYPRGGRGTDTQYF. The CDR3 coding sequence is TGTGCCAGCAGCTACCCAAGGGGCGGTAGAGGCACAGATACGCAGTATTTT.

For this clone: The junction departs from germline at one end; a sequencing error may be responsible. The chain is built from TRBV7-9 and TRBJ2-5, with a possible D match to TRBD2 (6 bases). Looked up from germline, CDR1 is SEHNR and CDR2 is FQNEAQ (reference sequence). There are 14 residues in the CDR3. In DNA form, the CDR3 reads TGTGCCAGCAGCTCCTGGGACTCCCAAGGGACCCAGTACTTC. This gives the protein CASSSWDSQGTQYF.

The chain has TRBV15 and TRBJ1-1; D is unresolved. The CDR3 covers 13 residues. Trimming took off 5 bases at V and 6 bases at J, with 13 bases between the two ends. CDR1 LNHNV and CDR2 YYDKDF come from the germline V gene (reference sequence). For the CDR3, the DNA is TGTGCCACCAGCGGGTGGGAGATGGCTGAAGCTTTCTTT. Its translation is CATSGWEMAEAFF.

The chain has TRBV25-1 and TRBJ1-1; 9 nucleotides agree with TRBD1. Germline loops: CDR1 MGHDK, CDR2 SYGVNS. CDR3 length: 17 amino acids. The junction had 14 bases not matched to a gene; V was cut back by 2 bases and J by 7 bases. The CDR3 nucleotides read TGTGCCAGCAGTGAAACCCCCGGGACAGGGCGGATCGGTGAAGCTTTCTTT. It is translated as CASSETPGTGRIGEAFF.

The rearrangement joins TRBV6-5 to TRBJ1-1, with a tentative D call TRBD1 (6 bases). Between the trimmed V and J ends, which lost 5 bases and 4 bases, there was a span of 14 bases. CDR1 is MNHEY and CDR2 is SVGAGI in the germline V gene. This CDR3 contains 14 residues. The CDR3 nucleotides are TGTGCCAGCAGTCCAGGGGCCCTGGGCACTGAAGCTTTCTTT. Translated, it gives CASSPGALGTEAFF.

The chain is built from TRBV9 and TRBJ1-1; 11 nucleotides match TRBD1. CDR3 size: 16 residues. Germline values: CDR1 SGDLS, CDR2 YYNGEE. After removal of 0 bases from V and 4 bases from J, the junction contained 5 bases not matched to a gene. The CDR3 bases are TGTGCCAGCAGCGTAGGGGACAGGGGGATGGTCACTGAAGCTTTCTTT. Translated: CASSVGDRGMVTEAFF.

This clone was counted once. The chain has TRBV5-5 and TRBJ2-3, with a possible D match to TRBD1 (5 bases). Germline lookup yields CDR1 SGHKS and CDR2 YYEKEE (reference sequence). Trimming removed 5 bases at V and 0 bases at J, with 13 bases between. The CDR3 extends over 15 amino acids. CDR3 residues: CASRFGARSTDTQYF. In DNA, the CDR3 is TGTGCCAGCAGGTTTGGGGCAAGGAGCACAGATACGCAGTATTTT.

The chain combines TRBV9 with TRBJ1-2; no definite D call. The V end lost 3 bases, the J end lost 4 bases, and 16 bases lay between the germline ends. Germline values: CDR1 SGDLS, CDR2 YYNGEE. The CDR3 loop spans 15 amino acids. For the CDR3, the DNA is TGTGCCAGCAGCGCGCCTCTTTCTCGGGGCTATGGCTACACCTTC. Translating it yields CASSAPLSRGYGYTF.

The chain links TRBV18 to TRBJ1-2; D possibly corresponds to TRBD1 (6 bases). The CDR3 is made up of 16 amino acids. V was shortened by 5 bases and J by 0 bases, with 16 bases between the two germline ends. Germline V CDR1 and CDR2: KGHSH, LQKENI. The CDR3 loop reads CASSTSRTAPNYGYTF. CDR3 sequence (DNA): TGTGCCAGCTCAACGAGTCGGACAGCACCTAACTATGGCTACACCTTC. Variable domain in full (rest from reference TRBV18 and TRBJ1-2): NAGVMQNPRHLVRRRGQEARLRCSPMKGHSHVYWYRQLPEEGLKFMVYLQKENIIDESGMPKERFSAEFPKEGPSILRIQQVVRGDSAAYFCASSTSRTAPNYGYTFGSGTRLTVV.

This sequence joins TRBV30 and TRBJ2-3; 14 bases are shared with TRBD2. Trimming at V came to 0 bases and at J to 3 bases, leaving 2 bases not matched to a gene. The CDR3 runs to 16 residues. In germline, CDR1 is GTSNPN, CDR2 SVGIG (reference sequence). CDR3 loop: CAWSVGTSGGTDTQYF. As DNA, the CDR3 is TGTGCCTGGAGTGTAGGGACTAGCGGGGGAACAGATACGCAGTATTTT.

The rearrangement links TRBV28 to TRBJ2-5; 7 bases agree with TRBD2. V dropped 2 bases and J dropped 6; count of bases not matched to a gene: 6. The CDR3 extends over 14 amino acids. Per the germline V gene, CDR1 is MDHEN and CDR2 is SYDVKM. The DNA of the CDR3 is TGTGCCAGCAGTTTAATGAGCGGGGCGAAGACCCAGTACTTC. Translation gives CASSLMSGAKTQYF.

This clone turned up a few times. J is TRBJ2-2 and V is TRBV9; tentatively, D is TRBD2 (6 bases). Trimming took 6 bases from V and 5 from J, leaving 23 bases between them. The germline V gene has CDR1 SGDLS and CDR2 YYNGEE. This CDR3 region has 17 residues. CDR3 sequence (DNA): TGTGCCAGCAACCGGCGGGGCGCGAGCATGAGGACCGGGGAGCTGTTTTTT. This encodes CASNRRGASMRTGELFF.

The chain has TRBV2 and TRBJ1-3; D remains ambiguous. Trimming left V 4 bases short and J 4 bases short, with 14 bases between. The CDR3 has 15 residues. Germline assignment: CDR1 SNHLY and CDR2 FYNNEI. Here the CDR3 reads CASSADFLGGNTIYF. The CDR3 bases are TGTGCCAGCAGTGCGGATTTCCTAGGAGGAAACACCATATATTTT.

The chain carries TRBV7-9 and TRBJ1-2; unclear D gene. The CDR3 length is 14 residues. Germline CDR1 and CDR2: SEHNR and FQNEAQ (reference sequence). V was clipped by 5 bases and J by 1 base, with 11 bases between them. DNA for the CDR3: TGTGCCAGCAGCCAAGCGGGCAGTAACTATGGCTACACCTTC. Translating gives CASSQAGSNYGYTF.

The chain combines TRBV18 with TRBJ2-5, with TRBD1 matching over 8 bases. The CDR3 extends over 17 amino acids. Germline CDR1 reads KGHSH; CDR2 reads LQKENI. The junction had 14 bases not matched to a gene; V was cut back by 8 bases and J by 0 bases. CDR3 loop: CASAGQGRRSYQETQYF. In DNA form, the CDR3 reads TGTGCCAGCGCCGGACAGGGCCGTCGTTCGTACCAAGAGACCCAGTACTTC.

The CDR3 sequence is CASSTDRAELANYGYTF. The CDR3, as DNA: TGTGCCAGTAGTACAGACAGGGCAGAGTTAGCTAACTATGGCTACACCTTC. The chain is built from TRBV19 and TRBJ1-2; 7 bases agree with TRBD1. Trimming at V came to 4 bases and at J to 0 bases, leaving 11 bases not matched to a gene. The germline CDR1 and CDR2 sequences are LNHDA and SQIVND (reference sequence). CDR3 size: 17 residues.

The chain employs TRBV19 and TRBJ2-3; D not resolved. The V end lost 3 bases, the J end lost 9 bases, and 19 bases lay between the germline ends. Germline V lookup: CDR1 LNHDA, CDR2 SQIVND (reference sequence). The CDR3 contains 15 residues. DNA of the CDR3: TGTGCCAGTAGTATTCCCCTGGCACCGGTGACAACGCAGTATTTT. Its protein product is CASSIPLAPVTTQYF. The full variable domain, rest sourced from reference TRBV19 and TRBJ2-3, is DGGITQSPKYLFRKEGQNVTLSCEQNLNHDAMYWYRQDPGQGLRLIYYSQIVNDFQKGDIAEGYSVSREKKESFPLTVTSAQKNPTAFYLCASSIPLAPVTTQYFGPGTRLTVL.

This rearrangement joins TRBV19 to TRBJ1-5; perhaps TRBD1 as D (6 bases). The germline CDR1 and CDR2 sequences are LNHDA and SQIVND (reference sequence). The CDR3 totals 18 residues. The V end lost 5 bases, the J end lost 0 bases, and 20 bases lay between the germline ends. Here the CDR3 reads CASSRQAALPYSNQPQHF. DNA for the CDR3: TGTGCCAGTAGTCGACAGGCGGCCTTACCTTATAGCAATCAGCCCCAGCATTTT.

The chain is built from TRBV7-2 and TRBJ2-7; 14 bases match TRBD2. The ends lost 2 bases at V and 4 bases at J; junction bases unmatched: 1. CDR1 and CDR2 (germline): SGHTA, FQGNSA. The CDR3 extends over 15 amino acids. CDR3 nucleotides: TGTGCCAGCAGCTTAAGGACTAGCGGGGGGTACGAGCAGTACTTC. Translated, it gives CASSLRTSGGYEQYF.

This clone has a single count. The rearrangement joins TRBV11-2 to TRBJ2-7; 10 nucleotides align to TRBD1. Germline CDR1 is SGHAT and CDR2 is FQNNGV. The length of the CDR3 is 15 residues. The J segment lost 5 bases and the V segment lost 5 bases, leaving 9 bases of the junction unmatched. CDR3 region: CASSTWGTGADEQYF. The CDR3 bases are TGTGCCAGCAGCACCTGGGGGACAGGGGCGGACGAGCAGTACTTC.

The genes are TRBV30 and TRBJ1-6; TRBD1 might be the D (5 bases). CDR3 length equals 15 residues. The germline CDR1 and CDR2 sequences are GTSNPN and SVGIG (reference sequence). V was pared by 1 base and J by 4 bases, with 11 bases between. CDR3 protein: CAWSGEGAYNSPLHF. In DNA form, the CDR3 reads TGTGCCTGGAGTGGGGAAGGGGCATATAATTCACCCCTCCACTTT.

CDR3 sequence reads: CASSQRTGGNYGYTF. In nucleotides, the CDR3 is TGTGCCAGCAGCCAACGGACAGGGGGGAACTATGGCTACACCTTC. The V call is TRBV14, the J call TRBJ1-2; 10 positions agree with TRBD1. The CDR3 consists of 15 residues. The V and J ends lost 2 bases and 2 bases, in that order; junction bases with no gene match: 2. The germline V gene encodes CDR1 SGHDN and CDR2 FVKESK.

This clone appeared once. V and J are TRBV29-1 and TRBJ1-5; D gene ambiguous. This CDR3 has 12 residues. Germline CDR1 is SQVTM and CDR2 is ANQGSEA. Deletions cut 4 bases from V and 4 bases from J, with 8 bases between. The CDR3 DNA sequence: TGCAGCGTTGGGGCGCCTAATCAGCCCCAGCATTTT. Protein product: CSVGAPNQPQHF.